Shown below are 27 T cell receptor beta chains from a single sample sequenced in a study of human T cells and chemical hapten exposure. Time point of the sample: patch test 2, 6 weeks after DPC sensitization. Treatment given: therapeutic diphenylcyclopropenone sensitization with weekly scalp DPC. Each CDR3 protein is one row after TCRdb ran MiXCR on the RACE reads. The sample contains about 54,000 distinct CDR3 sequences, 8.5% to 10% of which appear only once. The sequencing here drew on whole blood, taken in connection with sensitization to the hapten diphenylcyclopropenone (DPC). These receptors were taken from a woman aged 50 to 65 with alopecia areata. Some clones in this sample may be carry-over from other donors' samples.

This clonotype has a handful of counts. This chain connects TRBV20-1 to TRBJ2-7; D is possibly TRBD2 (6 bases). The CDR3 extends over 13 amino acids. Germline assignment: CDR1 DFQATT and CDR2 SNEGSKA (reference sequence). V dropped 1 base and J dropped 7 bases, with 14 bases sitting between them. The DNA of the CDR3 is TGCAGTGCTAGAGGACCCGGTGGGGGGGAGCAGTACTTC. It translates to CSARGPGGGEQYF.

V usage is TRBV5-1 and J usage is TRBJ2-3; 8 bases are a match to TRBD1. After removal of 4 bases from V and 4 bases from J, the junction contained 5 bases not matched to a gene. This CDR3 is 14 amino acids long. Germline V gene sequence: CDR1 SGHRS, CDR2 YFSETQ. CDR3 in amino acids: CASSPRTGSDTQYF. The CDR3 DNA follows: TGCGCCAGCAGCCCCCGGACAGGGTCAGATACGCAGTATTTT. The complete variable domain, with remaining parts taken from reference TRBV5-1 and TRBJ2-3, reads KAGVTQTPRYLIKTRGQQVTLSCSPISGHRSVSWYQQTPGQGLQFLFEYFSETQRNKGNFPGRFSGRQFSNSRSEMNVSTLELGDSALYLCASSPRTGSDTQYFGPGTRLTVL.

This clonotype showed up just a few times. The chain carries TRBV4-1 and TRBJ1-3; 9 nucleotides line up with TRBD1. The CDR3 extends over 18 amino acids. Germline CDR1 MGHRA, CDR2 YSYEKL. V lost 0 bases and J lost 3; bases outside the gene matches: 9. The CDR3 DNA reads TGCGCCAGCAGCCAAGATGCGGGACAGGGAAGAATTGGAAACACCATATATTTT. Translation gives CASSQDAGQGRIGNTIYF.

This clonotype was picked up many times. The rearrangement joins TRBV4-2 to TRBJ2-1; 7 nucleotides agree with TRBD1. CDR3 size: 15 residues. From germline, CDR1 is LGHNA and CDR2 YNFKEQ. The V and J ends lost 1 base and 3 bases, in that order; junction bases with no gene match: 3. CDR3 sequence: CASSQATGSYNEQFF. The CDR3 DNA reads TGTGCCAGCAGCCAAGCGACAGGGAGCTACAATGAGCAGTTCTTC.

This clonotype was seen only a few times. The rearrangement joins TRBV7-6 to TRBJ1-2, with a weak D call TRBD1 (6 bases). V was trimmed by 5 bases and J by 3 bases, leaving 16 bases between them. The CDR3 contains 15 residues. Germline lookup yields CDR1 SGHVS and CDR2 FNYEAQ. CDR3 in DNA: TGTGCCAGCAGCCGTAATAACCAGGGGCACTATGGCTACACCTTC. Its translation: CASSRNNQGHYGYTF.

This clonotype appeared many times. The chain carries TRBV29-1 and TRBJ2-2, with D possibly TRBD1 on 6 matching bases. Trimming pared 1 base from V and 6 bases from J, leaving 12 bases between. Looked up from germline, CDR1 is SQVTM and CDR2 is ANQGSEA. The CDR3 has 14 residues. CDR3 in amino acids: CSVEVQGGSGELFF. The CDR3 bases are TGCAGCGTTGAAGTACAGGGCGGGTCCGGGGAGCTGTTTTTT.

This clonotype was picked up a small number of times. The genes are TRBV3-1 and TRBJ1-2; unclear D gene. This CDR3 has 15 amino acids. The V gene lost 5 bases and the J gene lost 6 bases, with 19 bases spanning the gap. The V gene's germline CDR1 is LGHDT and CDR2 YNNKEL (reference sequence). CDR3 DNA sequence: TGTGCCAGCAGCTTTTTCGGTCAGACTCGCCATGGCTACACCTTC. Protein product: CASSFFGQTRHGYTF.

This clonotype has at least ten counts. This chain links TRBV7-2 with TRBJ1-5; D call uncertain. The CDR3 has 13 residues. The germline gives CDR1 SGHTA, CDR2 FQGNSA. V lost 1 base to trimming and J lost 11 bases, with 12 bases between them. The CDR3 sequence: CASSLVRVEAQHF. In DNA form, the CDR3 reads TGTGCCAGCAGCTTAGTGAGGGTAGAGGCCCAGCATTTT. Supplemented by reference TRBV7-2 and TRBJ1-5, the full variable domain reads GAGVSQSPSNKVTEKGKDVELRCDPISGHTALYWYRQSLGQGLEFLIYFQGNSAPDKSGLPSDRFSAERTGGSVSTLTIQRTQQEDSAVYLCASSLVRVEAQHFGDGTRLSIL.

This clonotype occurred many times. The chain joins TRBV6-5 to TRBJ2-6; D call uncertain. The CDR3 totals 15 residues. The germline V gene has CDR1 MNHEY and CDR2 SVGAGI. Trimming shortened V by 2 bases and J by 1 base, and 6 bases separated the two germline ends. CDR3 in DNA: TGTGCCAGCAGTTACAGTCCTTCTGGGGCCAACGTCCTGACTTTC. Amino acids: CASSYSPSGANVLTF.

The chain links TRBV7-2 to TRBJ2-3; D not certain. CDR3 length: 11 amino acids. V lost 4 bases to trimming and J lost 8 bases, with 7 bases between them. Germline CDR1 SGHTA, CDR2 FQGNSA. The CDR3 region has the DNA TGTGCCAGCAGCTCGGTCAGTACGCAGTATTTT. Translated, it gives CASSSVSTQYF.

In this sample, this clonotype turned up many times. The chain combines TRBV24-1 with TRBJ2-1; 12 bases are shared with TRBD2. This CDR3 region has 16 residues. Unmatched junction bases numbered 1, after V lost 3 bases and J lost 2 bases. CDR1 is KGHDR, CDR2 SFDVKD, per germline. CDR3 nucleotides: TGTGCCACCAGTGATCGGACTAGCGGGGCCTACAATGAGCAGTTCTTC. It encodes CATSDRTSGAYNEQFF.

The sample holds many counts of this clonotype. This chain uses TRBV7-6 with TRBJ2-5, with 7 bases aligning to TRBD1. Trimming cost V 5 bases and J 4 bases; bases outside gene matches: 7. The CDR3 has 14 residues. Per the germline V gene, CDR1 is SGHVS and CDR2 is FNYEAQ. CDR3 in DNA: TGTGCCAGCAGCCCCGACAGGGTTGTAGAGACCCAGTACTTC. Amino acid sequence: CASSPDRVVETQYF.

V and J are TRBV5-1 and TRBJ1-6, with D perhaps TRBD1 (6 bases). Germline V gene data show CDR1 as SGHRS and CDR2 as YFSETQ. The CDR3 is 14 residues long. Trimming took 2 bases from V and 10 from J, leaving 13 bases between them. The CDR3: CASSFAGEDSPLHF. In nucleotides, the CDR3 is TGCGCCAGCAGCTTTGCAGGGGAAGACTCACCCCTCCACTTT. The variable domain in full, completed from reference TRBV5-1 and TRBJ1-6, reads KAGVTQTPRYLIKTRGQQVTLSCSPISGHRSVSWYQQTPGQGLQFLFEYFSETQRNKGNFPGRFSGRQFSNSRSEMNVSTLELGDSALYLCASSFAGEDSPLHFGNGTRLTVT.

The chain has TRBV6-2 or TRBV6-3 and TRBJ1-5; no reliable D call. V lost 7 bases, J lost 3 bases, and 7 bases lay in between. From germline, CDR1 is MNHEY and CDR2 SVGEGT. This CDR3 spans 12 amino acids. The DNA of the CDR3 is TGTGCCAGCACAGAGAACAATCAGCCCCAGCATTTT. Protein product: CASTENNQPQHF.

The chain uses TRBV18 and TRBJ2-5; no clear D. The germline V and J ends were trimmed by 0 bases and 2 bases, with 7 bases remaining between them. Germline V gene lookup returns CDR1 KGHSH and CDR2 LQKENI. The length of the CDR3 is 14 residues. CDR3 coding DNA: TGTGCCAGCTCACCACCGGGGTCTCAAGAGACCCAGTACTTC. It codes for CASSPPGSQETQYF.

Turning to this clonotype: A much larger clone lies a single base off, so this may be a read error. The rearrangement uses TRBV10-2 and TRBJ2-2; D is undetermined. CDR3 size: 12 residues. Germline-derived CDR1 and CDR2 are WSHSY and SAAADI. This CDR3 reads CVSRLLTGELFF. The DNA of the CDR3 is TGCGTCAGCAGGCTCCTCACCGGGGAGCTGTTTTTT.

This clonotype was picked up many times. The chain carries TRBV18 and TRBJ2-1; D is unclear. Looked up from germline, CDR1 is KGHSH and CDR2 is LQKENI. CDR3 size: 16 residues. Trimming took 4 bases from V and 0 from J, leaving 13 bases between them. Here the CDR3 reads CASSLKRFSSYNEQFF. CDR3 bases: TGTGCCAGCTCACTCAAGCGCTTTAGCTCCTACAATGAGCAGTTCTTC.

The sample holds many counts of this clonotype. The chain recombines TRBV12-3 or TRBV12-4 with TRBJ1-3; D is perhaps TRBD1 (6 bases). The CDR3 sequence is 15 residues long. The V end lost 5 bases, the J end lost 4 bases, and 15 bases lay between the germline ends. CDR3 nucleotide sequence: TGTGCCAGCAGTCCCCTGACAGGCGCCGGAAACACCATATATTTT. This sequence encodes CASSPLTGAGNTIYF.

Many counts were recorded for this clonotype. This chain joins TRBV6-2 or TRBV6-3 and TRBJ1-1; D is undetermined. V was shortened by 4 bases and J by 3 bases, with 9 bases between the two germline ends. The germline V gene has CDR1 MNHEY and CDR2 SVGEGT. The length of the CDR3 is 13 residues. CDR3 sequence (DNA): TGTGCCAGCAGTTGGAATCAGTACACTGAAGCTTTCTTT. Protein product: CASSWNQYTEAFF.

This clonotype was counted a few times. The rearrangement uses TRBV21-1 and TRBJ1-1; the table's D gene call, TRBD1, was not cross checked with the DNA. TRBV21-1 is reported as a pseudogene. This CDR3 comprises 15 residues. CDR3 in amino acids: CARIRDRGEDTEAFF. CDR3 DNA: TGTGCCAGAATACGGGACAGGGGGGAGGACACTGAAGCTTTCTTT.

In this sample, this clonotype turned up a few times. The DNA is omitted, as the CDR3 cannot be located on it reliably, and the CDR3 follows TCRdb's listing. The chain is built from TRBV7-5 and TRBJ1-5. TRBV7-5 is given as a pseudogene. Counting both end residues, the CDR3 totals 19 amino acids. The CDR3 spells CISVPEAYDHLSGDQPQHF.

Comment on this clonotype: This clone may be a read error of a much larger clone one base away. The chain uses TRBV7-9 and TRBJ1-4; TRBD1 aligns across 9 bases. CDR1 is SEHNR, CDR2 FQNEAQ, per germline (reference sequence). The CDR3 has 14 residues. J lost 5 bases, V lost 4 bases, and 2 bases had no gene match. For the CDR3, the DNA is TGTGCCAGCAGCTCCGGGACAGGGAATGAAAAACTGTTTTTT. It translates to CASSSGTGNEKLFF.

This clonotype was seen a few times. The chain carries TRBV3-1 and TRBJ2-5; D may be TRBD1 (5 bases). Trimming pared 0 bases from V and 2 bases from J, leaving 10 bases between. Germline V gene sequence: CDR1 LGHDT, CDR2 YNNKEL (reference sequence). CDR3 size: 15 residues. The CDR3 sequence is CASSQEAGQQETQYF. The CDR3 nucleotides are TGTGCCAGCAGCCAAGAGGCAGGACAACAAGAGACCCAGTACTTC.

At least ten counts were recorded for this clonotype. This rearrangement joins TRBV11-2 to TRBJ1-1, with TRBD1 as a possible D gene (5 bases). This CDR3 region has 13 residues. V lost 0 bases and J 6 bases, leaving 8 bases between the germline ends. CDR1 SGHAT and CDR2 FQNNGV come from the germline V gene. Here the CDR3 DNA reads TGTGCCAGCAGCTTAGATCAGGGACCTGAAGCTTTCTTT. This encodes CASSLDQGPEAFF.

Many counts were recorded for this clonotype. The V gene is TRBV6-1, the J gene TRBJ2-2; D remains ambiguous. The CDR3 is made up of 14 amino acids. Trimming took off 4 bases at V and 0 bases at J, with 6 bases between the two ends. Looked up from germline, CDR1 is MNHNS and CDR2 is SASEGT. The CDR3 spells CASSVASNTGELFF. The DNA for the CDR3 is TGTGCCAGCAGTGTGGCATCGAACACCGGGGAGCTGTTTTTT.

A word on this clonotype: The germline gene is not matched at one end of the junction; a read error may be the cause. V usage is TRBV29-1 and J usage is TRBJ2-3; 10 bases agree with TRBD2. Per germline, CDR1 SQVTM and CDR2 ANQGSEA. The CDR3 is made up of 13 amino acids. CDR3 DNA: TGCAGCGTCGAAGGGACTAGCGCAGATACGCAGTATTTT. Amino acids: CSVEGTSADTQYF.

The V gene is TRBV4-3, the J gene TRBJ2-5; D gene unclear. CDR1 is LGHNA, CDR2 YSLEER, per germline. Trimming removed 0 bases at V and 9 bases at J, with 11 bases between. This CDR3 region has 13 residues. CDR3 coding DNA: TGCGCCAGCAGCCAAGATCGTTCTCAGGCCCAGTACTTC. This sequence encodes CASSQDRSQAQYF.